The 25 T cell receptor beta chains below were found in one sample sequenced in a study of blood T cell repertoires in COVID-19. The repertoire was sequenced with immunoSEQ multiplex PCR; TCRdb's copy has only in-frame clones and lacks some. Of tens of thousands of clones listed, 80% were seen once; the top ten hold 4% to 6%. Sequencing was performed on peripheral blood. These receptors came from a woman aged 70-85 years with acute or convalescent COVID-19.

This clone was seen a handful of times. The chain has TRBV18 and TRBJ2-5; D perhaps matches TRBD2 (5 bases). CDR1 and CDR2 from the germline V gene are KGHSH and LQKENI. The germline V and J ends were trimmed by 6 bases and 4 bases, with 12 bases remaining between them. The CDR3 has 13 amino acids. CDR3 nucleotides: TGTGCCAGCTCTACCAATGGAGGAGAGACCCAGTACTTC. This encodes CASSTNGGETQYF. The variable domain in full, completed from reference TRBV18 and TRBJ2-5, reads NAGVMQNPRHLVRRRGQEARLRCSPMKGHSHVYWYRQLPEEGLKFMVYLQKENIIDESGMPKERFSAEFPKEGPSILRIQQVVRGDSAAYFCASSTNGGETQYFGPGTRLLVL.

CDR3 sequence: CASSYRLAGANSYEQYF. CDR3 bases: TGTGCCAGCAGTTACAGGCTAGCGGGGGCGAACTCCTACGAGCAGTACTTC. V and J are TRBV6-2 or TRBV6-3 and TRBJ2-7, with 10 bases fitting TRBD2. The CDR3 sequence is 17 residues long. Germline V lookup: CDR1 MNHEY, CDR2 SVGEGT. The J segment lost 0 bases and the V segment lost 2 bases, leaving 7 bases of the junction unmatched.

The count of this clone is one. This chain uses TRBV7-9 with TRBJ1-2, with TRBD1 matching 8 bases. The CDR3 contains 13 residues. V gave up 5 bases and J gave up 13 bases; unmatched junction bases: 12. CDR1 and CDR2 (germline): SEHNR, FQNEAQ (reference sequence). The CDR3 nucleotides are TGTGCCAGCAGCGAGGGCTCGGCAGGGGGCGCCACCTTC. The encoded protein is CASSEGSAGGATF. The variable domain in full, completed from reference TRBV7-9 and TRBJ1-2, reads DTGVSQNPRHKITKRGQNVTFRCDPISEHNRLYWYRQTLGQGPEFLTYFQNEAQLEKSRLLSDRFSAERPKGSFSTLEIQRTEQGDSAMYLCASSEGSAGGATFGSGTRLTVV.

This clone was observed once. The chain joins TRBV7-8 to TRBJ1-3; possible D gene TRBD1, 5 bases. Trimming shortened V by 5 bases and J by 0 bases, and 11 bases separated the two germline ends. This CDR3 comprises 15 residues. Germline V gives CDR1 SGHVS, CDR2 FQNEAQ. The CDR3 nucleotides read TGTGCCAGCAGCCTAAACAGGAACTCTGGAAACACCATATATTTT. Translation: CASSLNRNSGNTIYF.

CDR3 nucleotides: TGTGCCAGCAGCGTTAGCGGGGGGGGGAACAATGAGCAGTTCTTC. It encodes CASSVSGGGNNEQFF. V usage is TRBV9 and J usage is TRBJ2-1; 11 bases are shared with TRBD2. After removal of 2 bases from V and 5 bases from J, the junction contained 3 bases not matched to a gene. Germline CDR1 and CDR2: SGDLS and YYNGEE. The length of the CDR3 is 15 residues.

CDR3 region: CASSMMGQKADTQYF. Here the CDR3 DNA reads TGTGCCAGTAGTATGATGGGCCAAAAGGCAGATACGCAGTATTTT. V usage is TRBV19 and J usage is TRBJ2-3, with unresolved D. The CDR3 has 15 amino acids. CDR1 LNHDA and CDR2 SQIVND come from the germline V gene (reference sequence). V lost 3 bases and J lost 4, with 14 bases in between.

This clone was observed a few times. J is TRBJ1-2 and V is TRBV5-3, with D hard to call. TRBV5-3 is assigned to the ORF class and has an uncertain function. There are 13 residues in the CDR3. Trimming took 4 bases from V and 4 from J, leaving 11 bases between them. The CDR3 region is CARSPRCVYGYTF. The CDR3 coding sequence is TGTGCCAGAAGCCCCAGGTGCGTCTATGGCTACACCTTC.

The sample holds one count of this clone. This chain connects TRBV7-9 to TRBJ1-1; weak D call: TRBD1 (5 bases). The V and J ends lost 5 bases and 3 bases respectively, with 13 bases between them. The CDR3 loop spans 14 amino acids. Looked up from germline, CDR1 is SEHNR and CDR2 is FQNEAQ (reference sequence). The DNA for the CDR3 is TGTGCCAGCAGCCGAACGGGGGTTTACACTGAAGCTTTCTTT. This codes for CASSRTGVYTEAFF.

The V call is TRBV24-1, the J call TRBJ1-1; 7 bases map to TRBD1. The CDR3 is 12 residues long. Per germline, CDR1 KGHDR and CDR2 SFDVKD. The junction had 3 bases not matched to a gene; V was cut back by 4 bases and J by 8 bases. The CDR3 here is CATSENRGEAFF. DNA of the CDR3: TGTGCCACCAGTGAGAACAGGGGAGAAGCTTTCTTT.

V is TRBV18 and J is TRBJ1-3; unclear D gene. Trimming removed 8 bases from V and 7 bases from J, with 21 bases in between. This CDR3 has 15 amino acids. The germline V gene encodes CDR1 KGHSH and CDR2 LQKENI. CDR3 sequence: CASRPGGLRSNTIYF. The CDR3 DNA follows: TGTGCCAGCCGACCGGGAGGGTTGCGATCCAACACCATATATTTT. Together with reference TRBV18 and TRBJ1-3, the CDR3 gives the full variable domain: NAGVMQNPRHLVRRRGQEARLRCSPMKGHSHVYWYRQLPEEGLKFMVYLQKENIIDESGMPKERFSAEFPKEGPSILRIQQVVRGDSAAYFCASRPGGLRSNTIYFGEGSWLTVV.

V gene TRBV19 combines with J gene TRBJ2-1; D is possibly TRBD1 (5 bases). This CDR3 has 13 amino acids. The germline CDR1 and CDR2 sequences are LNHDA and SQIVND (reference sequence). V lost 5 bases to trimming and J lost 0 bases, with 5 bases between them. CDR3 in DNA: TGTGCCAGTAGTGACAGCTCCTACAATGAGCAGTTCTTC. It is translated as CASSDSSYNEQFF.

This chain links TRBV11-1 with TRBJ2-5, with 7 bases that match TRBD1. Trimming took 5 bases from V and 4 from J; bases not matched to a gene: 7. The CDR3 sequence is 14 residues long. Germline lookup yields CDR1 SGHAT and CDR2 FQDESV (reference sequence). CDR3 in amino acids: CASSPTGSGETQYF. In nucleotides, the CDR3 is TGTGCCAGCAGCCCGACAGGGTCGGGAGAGACCCAGTACTTC.

The chain links TRBV7-2 to TRBJ1-6; D is unclear. The CDR3 totals 15 residues. Per the germline V gene, CDR1 is SGHTA and CDR2 is FQGNSA. With 2 bases removed from V and 10 bases from J, the gap between germline ends came to 15 bases. DNA of the CDR3: TGTGCCAGCAGCTTACAACAAGTCTCGGAGTCACCCCTCCACTTT. It is translated as CASSLQQVSESPLHF.

The genes are TRBV18 and TRBJ1-5; 11 positions match TRBD1. The CDR3 has 16 amino acids. With 3 bases clipped from V and 6 bases from J, the junction kept 7 bases outside the gene matches. From germline, CDR1 is KGHSH and CDR2 LQKENI. The CDR3, as DNA: TGTGCCAGCTCACCGGGCTCGGGACAGGGGGTTCAGCCCCAGCATTTT. This translates into CASSPGSGQGVQPQHF.

This chain joins TRBV6-5 and TRBJ1-4; D unresolved. CDR3 length equals 13 residues. V was pared by 4 bases and J by 7 bases, with 10 bases between. Germline V CDR1 and CDR2: MNHEY, SVGAGI. The CDR3 protein is CASSWEAGEKLFF. CDR3 in DNA: TGTGCCAGCAGTTGGGAGGCTGGTGAAAAACTGTTTTTT.

CDR3 amino acids: CASSSGQGGTEAFF. As DNA, the CDR3 is TGTGCCAGCTCATCAGGACAGGGTGGCACTGAAGCTTTCTTT. The J gene is TRBJ1-1, the V gene TRBV18, with 8 bases aligning to TRBD1. The CDR3 consists of 14 residues. J was trimmed by 4 bases and V by 5 bases; bases with no gene match: 6. Germline V gene lookup returns CDR1 KGHSH and CDR2 LQKENI.

V is TRBV19 and J is TRBJ1-2; the match to TRBD1 covers 8 bases. Trimming removed 5 bases from V and 4 bases from J; junction bases left unmatched: 9. Germline values: CDR1 LNHDA, CDR2 SQIVND (reference sequence). The CDR3 extends over 15 amino acids. In nucleotides, the CDR3 is TGTGCCAGTAGTCCCGGACAGGGTCATTTCTATGGCTACACCTTC. The encoded protein is CASSPGQGHFYGYTF.

The chain has TRBV19 and TRBJ1-5; 7 bases line up with TRBD1. The CDR3 contains 16 residues. Germline V gives CDR1 LNHDA, CDR2 SQIVND (reference sequence). The V gene end was trimmed by 7 bases and the J gene end by 2 bases; junction bases not matched to a gene: 11. The CDR3 DNA reads as TGTGCCAGTACCTCTCATGGGACAGTCGGCAATCAGCCCCAGCATTTT. It is translated as CASTSHGTVGNQPQHF.

This clone was recorded a few times. The chain uses TRBV7-9 and TRBJ1-4; 8 bases fit TRBD1. The germline gives CDR1 SEHNR, CDR2 FQNEAQ (reference sequence). The trim removed 3 bases at V and 4 bases at J, leaving 4 bases unmatched. CDR3 length equals 15 residues. CDR3 in amino acids: CASSFGQGGNEKLFF. CDR3 DNA sequence: TGTGCCAGCAGCTTCGGACAGGGCGGTAATGAAAAACTGTTTTTT.

The rearrangement joins TRBV11-3 to TRBJ2-3; D gene uncertain. The germline CDR1 and CDR2 sequences are SGHNT and YENEEA. The CDR3 runs to 16 residues. Trimming removed 0 bases from V and 0 bases from J, with 10 bases in between. This chain's CDR3 is CASSLDWSRSTDTQYF. The CDR3 coding sequence is TGTGCCAGCAGCTTAGATTGGAGCAGAAGCACAGATACGCAGTATTTT.

V gene TRBV7-2 combines with J gene TRBJ2-5; unclear D gene. Per germline, CDR1 SGHTA and CDR2 FQGNSA. V was pared by 1 base and J by 4 bases, with 7 bases between. CDR3 length equals 13 residues. DNA for the CDR3: TGTGCCAGCAGCTTAGGGCAGGCAGAGACCCAGTACTTC. It specifies CASSLGQAETQYF.

The V call is TRBV7-2, the J call TRBJ1-3; D not certain. Trimming stripped 2 bases from V and 4 bases from J, with 6 bases between. The CDR3 loop spans 13 amino acids. Germline CDR1 and CDR2: SGHTA and FQGNSA. CDR3 region: CASSLNQGNTIYF. CDR3 coding DNA: TGTGCCAGCAGCTTAAACCAGGGAAACACCATATATTTT.

The rearrangement joins TRBV11-2 to TRBJ2-5, with 7 bases identical to TRBD2. The length of the CDR3 is 16 residues. Germline CDR1 and CDR2: SGHAT and FQNNGV. V shed 0 bases, J shed 3 bases, and the junction held 7 bases outside the gene matches. The CDR3 protein is CASSLDHWGGKETQYF. The CDR3 DNA reads TGTGCCAGCAGCTTAGATCATTGGGGGGGGAAAGAGACCCAGTACTTC.

V usage is TRBV2 and J usage is TRBJ1-1; TRBD1 matches 7 bases. Germline trimming cut 4 bases from V and 8 bases from J; bases unmatched to any gene: 7. Germline CDR1 reads SNHLY; CDR2 reads FYNNEI. The CDR3 contains 13 residues. In DNA, the CDR3 is TGTGCCAGCAGTGGAAGGGGGCGATCGGAAGCTTTCTTT. Encoded protein: CASSGRGRSEAFF. The entire variable domain, with the rest obtained from reference TRBV2 and TRBJ1-1, is as follows: EPEVTQTPSHQVTQMGQEVILRCVPISNHLYFYWYRQILGQKVEFLVSFYNNEISEKSEIFDDQFSVERPDGSNFTLKIRSTKLEDSAMYFCASSGRGRSEAFFGQGTRLTVV.

The chain couples TRBV25-1 to TRBJ1-2; 8 bases fit TRBD1. Germline V CDR1 and CDR2: MGHDK, SYGVNS. The CDR3 runs to 11 residues. V was pared by 8 bases and J by 7 bases, with 3 bases of the junction left unmatched. CDR3 DNA: TGTGCCAGCCTTACAGGGGGTGGCTACACCTTC. It codes for CASLTGGGYTF.